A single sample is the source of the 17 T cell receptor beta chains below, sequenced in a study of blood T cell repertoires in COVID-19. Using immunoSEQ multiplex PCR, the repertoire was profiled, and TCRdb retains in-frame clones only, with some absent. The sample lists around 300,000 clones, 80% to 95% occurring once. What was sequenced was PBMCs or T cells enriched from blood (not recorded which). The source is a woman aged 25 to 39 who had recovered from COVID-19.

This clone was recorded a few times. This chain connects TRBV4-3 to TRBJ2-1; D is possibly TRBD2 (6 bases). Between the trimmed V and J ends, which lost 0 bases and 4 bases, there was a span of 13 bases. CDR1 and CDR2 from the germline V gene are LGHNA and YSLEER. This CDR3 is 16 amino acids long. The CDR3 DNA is TGCGCCAGCAGCCAAGATATTGGCGGGAAGTACAATGAGCAGTTCTTC. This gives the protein CASSQDIGGKYNEQFF.

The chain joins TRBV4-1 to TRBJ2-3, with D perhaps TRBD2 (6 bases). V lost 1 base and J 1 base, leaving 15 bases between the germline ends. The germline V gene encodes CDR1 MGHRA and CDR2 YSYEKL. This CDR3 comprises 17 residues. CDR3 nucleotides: TGCGCCAGCAGCCAAGCCCTACTAGCCTGGGGCACAGATACGCAGTATTTT. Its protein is CASSQALLAWGTDTQYF.

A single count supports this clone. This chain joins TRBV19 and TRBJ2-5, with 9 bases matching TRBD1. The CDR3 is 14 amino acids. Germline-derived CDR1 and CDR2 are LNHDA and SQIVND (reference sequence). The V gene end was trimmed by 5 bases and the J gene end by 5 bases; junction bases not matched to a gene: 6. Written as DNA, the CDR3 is TGTGCCAGTAGTCAGACAGGGGGAGGCGAGACCCAGTACTTC. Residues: CASSQTGGGETQYF.

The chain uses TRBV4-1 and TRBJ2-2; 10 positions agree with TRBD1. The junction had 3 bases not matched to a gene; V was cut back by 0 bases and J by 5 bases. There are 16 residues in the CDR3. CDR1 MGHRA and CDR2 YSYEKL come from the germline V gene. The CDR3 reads CASSQDQGQGTGELFF. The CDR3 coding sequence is TGCGCCAGCAGCCAAGATCAGGGACAGGGGACCGGGGAGCTGTTTTTT.

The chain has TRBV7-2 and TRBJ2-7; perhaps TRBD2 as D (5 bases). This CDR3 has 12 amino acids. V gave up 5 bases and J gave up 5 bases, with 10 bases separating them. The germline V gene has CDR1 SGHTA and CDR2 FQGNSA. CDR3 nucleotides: TGTGCCAGCAGCCTCTTGAGGGACGAGCAGTACTTC. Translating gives CASSLLRDEQYF.

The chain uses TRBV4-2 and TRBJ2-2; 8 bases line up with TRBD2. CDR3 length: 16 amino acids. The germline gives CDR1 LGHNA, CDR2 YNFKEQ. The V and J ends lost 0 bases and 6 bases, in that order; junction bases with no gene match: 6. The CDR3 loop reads CASSQDVAGGAGELFF. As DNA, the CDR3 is TGTGCCAGCAGCCAAGATGTGGCGGGAGGCGCCGGGGAGCTGTTTTTT.

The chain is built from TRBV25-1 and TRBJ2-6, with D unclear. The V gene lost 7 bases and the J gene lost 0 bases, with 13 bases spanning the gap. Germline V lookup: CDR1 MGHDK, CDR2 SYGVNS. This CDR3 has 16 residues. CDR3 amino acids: CASKAGSGSGANVLTF. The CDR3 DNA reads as TGTGCCAGCAAAGCCGGGTCCGGCTCTGGGGCCAACGTCCTGACTTTC.

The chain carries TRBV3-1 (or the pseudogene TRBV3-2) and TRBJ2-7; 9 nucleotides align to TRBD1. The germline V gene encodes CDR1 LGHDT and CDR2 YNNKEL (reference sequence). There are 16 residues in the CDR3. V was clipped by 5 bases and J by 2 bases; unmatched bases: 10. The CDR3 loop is CASSSTRQGVTYEQYF. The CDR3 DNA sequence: TGTGCCAGCAGCTCCACGAGACAGGGGGTGACCTACGAGCAGTACTTC.

The CDR3 here is CASSLVSGETGELFF. In DNA form, the CDR3 reads TGCGCCAGCAGCTTGGTATCAGGGGAGACCGGGGAGCTGTTTTTT. V gene TRBV5-1 combines with J gene TRBJ2-2, with D possibly being TRBD1 (6 bases). The CDR3 is made up of 15 amino acids. Trimming removed 0 bases from V and 5 bases from J, with 11 bases in between. The germline V gene has CDR1 SGHRS and CDR2 YFSETQ.

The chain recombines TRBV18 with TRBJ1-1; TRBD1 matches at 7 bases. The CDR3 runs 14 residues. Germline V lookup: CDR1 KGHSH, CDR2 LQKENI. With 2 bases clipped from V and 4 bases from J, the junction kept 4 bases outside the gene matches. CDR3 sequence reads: CASSPRQGITEAFF. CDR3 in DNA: TGTGCCAGCTCACCAAGACAGGGCATCACTGAAGCTTTCTTT.

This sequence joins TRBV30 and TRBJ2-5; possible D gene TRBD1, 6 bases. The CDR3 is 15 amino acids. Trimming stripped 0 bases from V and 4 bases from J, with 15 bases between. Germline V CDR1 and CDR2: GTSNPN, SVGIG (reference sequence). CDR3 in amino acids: CAWSVAGEVRETQYF. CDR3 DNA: TGTGCCTGGAGTGTAGCAGGGGAAGTGAGAGAGACCCAGTACTTC. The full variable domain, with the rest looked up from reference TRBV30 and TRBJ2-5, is SQTIHQWPATLVQPVGSPLSLECTVEGTSNPNLYWYRQAAGRGLQLLFYSVGIGQISSEVPQNLSASRPQDRQFILSSKKLLLSDSGFYLCAWSVAGEVRETQYFGPGTRLLVL.

CDR3 DNA sequence: TGTGCCAGCAGTTACTCACCAGCGGGAGTGGACGAGCAGTACTTC. This gives the protein CASSYSPAGVDEQYF. The V call is TRBV6-2 or TRBV6-3, the J call TRBJ2-7; TRBD2 aligns across 8 bases. This CDR3 has 15 residues. V lost 0 bases, J lost 5 bases, and 6 bases stayed unmatched. Germline lookup yields CDR1 MNHEY and CDR2 SVGEGT.

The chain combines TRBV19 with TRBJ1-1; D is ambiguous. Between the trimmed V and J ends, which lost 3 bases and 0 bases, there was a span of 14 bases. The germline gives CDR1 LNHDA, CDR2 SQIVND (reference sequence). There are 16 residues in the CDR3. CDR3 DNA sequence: TGTGCCAGTAGTATGGCCGAAGTCACCATGAACACTGAAGCTTTCTTT. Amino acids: CASSMAEVTMNTEAFF.

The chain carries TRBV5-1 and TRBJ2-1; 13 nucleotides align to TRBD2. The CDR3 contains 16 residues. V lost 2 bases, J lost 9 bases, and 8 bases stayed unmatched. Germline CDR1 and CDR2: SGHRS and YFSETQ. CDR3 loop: CASSFIGLAGDSEQFF. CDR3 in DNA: TGCGCCAGCAGCTTTATCGGACTAGCGGGAGACAGTGAGCAGTTCTTC.

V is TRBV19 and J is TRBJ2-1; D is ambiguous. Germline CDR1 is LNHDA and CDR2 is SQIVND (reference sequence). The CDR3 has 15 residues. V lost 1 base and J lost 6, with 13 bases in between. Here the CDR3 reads CASSIGVADSNEQFF. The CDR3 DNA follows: TGTGCCAGTAGTATAGGGGTGGCAGACTCCAATGAGCAGTTCTTC.

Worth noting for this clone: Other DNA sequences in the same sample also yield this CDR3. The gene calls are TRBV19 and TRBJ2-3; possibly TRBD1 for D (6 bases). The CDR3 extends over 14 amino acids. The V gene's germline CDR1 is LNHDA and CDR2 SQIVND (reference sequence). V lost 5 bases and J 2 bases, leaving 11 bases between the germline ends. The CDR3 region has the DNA TGTGCCAGTAGTCAGACAGGTCCCACAGATACGCAGTATTTT. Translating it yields CASSQTGPTDTQYF.

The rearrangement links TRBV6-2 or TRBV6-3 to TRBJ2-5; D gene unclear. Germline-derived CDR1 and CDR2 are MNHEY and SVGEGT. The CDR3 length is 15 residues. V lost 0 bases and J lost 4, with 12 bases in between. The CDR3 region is CASSYSGTFTETQYF. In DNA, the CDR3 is TGTGCCAGCAGTTACTCGGGCACCTTTACAGAGACCCAGTACTTC.